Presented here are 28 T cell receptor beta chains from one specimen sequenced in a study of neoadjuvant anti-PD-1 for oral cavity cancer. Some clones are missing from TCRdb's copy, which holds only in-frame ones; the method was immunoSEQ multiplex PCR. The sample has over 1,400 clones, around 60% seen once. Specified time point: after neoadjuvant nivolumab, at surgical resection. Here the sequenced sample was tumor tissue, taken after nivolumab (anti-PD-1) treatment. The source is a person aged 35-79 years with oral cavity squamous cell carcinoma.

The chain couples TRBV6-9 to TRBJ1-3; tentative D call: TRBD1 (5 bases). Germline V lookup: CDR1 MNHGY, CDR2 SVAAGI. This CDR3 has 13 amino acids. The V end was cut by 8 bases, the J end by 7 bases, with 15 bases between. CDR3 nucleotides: TGTGCCAGCCGGTCCAGGGAGAGCAACACCATATATTTT. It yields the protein CASRSRESNTIYF.

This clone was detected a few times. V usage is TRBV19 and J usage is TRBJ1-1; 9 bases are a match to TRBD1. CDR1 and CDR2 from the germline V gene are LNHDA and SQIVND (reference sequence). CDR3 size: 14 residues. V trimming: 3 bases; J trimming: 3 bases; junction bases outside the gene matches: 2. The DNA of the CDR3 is TGTGCCAGTAGTATTAGGGACAGGGACACTGAAGCTTTCTTT. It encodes CASSIRDRDTEAFF.

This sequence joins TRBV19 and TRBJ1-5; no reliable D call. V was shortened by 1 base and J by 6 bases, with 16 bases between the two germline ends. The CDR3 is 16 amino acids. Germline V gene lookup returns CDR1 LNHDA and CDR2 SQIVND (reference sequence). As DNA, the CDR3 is TGTGCCAGTAGTATAGTGGGGAGTTTAGCCTTTCAGCCCCAGCATTTT. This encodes CASSIVGSLAFQPQHF.

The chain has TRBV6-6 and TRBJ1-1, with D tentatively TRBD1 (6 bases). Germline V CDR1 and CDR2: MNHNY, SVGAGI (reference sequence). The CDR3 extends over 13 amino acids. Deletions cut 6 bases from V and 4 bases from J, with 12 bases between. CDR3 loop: CASSLQGGTEAFF. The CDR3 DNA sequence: TGTGCCAGCAGCCTACAGGGTGGCACTGAAGCTTTCTTT.

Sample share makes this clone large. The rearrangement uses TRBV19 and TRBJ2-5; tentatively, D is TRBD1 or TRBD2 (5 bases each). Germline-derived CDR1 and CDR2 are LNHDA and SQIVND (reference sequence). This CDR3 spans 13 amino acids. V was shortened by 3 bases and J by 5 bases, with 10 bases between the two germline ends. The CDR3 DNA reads TGTGCCAGTAGTATTCGGGGCAGGGAGACCCAGTACTTC. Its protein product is CASSIRGRETQYF.

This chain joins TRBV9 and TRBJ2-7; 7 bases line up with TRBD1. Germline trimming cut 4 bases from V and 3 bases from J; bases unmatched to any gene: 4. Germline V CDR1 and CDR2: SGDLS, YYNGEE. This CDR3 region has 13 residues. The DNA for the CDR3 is TGTGCCAGCAGCAAACGGGACAGCTACGAGCAGTACTTC. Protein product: CASSKRDSYEQYF.

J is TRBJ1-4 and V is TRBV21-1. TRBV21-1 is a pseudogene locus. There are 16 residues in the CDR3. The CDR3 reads CASRYGYKVHNEKLFF. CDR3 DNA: TGTGCCAGCAGATATGGCTACAAGGTGCATAATGAAAAACTGTTTTTT.

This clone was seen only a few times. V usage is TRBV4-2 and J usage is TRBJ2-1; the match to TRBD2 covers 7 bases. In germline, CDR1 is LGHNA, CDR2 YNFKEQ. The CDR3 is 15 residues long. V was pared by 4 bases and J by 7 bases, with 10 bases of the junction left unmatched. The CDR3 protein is CASSPARGEGNEQFF. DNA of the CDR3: TGTGCCAGCAGCCCAGCCCGGGGGGAGGGGAATGAGCAGTTCTTC.

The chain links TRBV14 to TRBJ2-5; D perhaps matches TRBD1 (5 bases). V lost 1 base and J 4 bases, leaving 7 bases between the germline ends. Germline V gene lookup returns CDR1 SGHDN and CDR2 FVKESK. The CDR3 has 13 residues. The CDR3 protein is CASSQGRVETQYF. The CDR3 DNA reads TGTGCCAGCAGCCAAGGCAGGGTAGAGACCCAGTACTTC. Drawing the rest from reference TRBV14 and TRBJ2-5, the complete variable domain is EAGVTQFPSHSVIEKGQTVTLRCDPISGHDNLYWYRRVMGKEIKFLLHFVKESKQDESGMPNNRFLAERTGGTYSTLKVQPAELEDSGVYFCASSQGRVETQYFGPGTRLLVL.

The CDR3 sequence is CASSSSGTQYF. CDR3 in DNA: TGTGCCAGCAGTTCTAGCGGTACGCAGTATTTT. The V and J genes are TRBV6-5 and TRBJ2-3; 7 bases line up with TRBD2. The CDR3 covers 11 residues. Germline V gene lookup returns CDR1 MNHEY and CDR2 SVGAGI. V trimming: 4 bases; J trimming: 8 bases; junction bases outside the gene matches: 0.

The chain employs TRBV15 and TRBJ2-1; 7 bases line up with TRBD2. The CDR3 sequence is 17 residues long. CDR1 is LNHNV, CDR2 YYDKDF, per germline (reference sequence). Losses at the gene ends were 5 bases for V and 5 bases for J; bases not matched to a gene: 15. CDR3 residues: CATSPHEWEGINNEQFF. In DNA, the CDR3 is TGTGCCACCAGCCCTCACGAGTGGGAGGGCATTAACAATGAGCAGTTCTTC. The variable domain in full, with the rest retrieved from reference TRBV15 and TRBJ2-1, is DAMVIQNPRYQVTQFGKPVTLSCSQTLNHNVMYWYQQKSSQAPKLLFHYYDKDFNNEADTPDNFQSRRPNTSFCFLDIRSPGLGDTAMYLCATSPHEWEGINNEQFFGPGTRLTVL.

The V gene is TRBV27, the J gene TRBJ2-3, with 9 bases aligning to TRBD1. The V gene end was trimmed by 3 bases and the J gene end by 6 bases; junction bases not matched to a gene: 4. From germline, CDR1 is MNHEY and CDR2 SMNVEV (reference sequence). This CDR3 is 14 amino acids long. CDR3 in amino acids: CASSFADRGDTQYF. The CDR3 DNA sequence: TGTGCCAGCAGTTTCGCCGACAGGGGGGATACGCAGTATTTT.

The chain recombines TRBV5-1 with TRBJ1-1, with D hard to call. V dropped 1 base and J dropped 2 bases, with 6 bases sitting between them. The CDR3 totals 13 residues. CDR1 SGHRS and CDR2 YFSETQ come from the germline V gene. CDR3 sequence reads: CASSLQYNTEAFF. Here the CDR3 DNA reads TGCGCCAGCAGCTTGCAGTACAACACTGAAGCTTTCTTT.

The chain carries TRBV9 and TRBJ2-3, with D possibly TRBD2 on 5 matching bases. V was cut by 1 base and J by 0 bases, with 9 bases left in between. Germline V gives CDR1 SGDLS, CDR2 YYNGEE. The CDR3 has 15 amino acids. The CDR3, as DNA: TGTGCCAGCAGCGTAAGCGGCCCGAGCACAGATACGCAGTATTTT. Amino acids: CASSVSGPSTDTQYF.

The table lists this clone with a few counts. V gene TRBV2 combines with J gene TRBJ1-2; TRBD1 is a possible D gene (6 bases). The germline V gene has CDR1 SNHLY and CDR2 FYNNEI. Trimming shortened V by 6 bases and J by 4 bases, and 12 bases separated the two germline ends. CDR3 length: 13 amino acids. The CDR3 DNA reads TGTGCCAGCAGGGAGGGGACATTCTATGGCTACACCTTC. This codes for CASREGTFYGYTF.

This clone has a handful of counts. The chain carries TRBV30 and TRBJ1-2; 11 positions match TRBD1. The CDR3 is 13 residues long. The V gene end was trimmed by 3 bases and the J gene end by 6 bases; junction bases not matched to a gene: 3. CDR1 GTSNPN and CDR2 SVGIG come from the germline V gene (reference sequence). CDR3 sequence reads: CAWRRGQGDGYTF. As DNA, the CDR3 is TGTGCCTGGAGAAGGGGACAGGGGGATGGCTACACCTTC. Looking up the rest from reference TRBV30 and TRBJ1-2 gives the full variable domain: SQTIHQWPATLVQPVGSPLSLECTVEGTSNPNLYWYRQAAGRGLQLLFYSVGIGQISSEVPQNLSASRPQDRQFILSSKKLLLSDSGFYLCAWRRGQGDGYTFGSGTRLTVV.

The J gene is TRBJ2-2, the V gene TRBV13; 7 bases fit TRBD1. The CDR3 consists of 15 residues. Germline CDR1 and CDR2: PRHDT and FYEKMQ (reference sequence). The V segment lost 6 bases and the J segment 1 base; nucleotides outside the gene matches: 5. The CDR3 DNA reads TGTGCCAGCAGTGAGGGACAGTTGAACACCGGGGAGCTGTTTTTT. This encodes CASSEGQLNTGELFF.

CDR3 nucleotide sequence: TGTGCCAGCAGGGGTCGTGGGGGCTCCTACGAGCAGTACTTC. Encoded protein: CASRGRGGSYEQYF. The chain recombines TRBV6-5 with TRBJ2-7, with D perhaps being TRBD1 or TRBD2 (5 bases each). The CDR3 is made up of 14 amino acids. Germline V gene data show CDR1 as MNHEY and CDR2 as SVGAGI. Trimming removed 6 bases from V and 0 bases from J, with 12 bases in between.

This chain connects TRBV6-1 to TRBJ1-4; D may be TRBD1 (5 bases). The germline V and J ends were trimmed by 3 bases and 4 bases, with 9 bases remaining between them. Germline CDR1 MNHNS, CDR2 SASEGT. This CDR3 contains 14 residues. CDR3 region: CASSDAGRNEKLFF. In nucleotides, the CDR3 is TGTGCCAGCAGTGACGCAGGGCGTAATGAAAAACTGTTTTTT.

This chain's CDR3 is CASSDSRLAGSCTDTQYF. CDR3 coding DNA: TGTGCCAGCAGTGACTCGAGACTAGCGGGGTCCTGCACAGATACGCAGTATTTT. The chain is built from TRBV6-4 and TRBJ2-3, with 11 bases that match TRBD2. V was clipped by 0 bases and J by 1 base; unmatched bases: 6. Germline V gene sequence: CDR1 MRHNA, CDR2 SNTAGT. CDR3 size: 18 residues.

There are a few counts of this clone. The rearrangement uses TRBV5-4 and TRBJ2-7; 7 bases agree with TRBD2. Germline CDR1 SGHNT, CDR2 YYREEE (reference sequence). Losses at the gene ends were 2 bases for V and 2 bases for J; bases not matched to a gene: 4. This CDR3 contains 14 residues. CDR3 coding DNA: TGTGCCAGCAGCTTATCACTAGCGACCTACGAGCAGTACTTC. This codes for CASSLSLATYEQYF.

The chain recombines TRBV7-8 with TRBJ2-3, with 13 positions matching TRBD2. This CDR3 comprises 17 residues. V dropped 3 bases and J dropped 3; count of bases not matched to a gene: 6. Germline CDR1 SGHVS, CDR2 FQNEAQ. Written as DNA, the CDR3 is TGTGCCAGCAGCTTGGGACTAGCGGGACAAGGTACAGATACGCAGTATTTT. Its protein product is CASSLGLAGQGTDTQYF.

Here the CDR3 reads CASRRFITGAKDEQYF. DNA for the CDR3: TGCGCCAGCAGGCGCTTCATCACCGGGGCTAAGGACGAGCAGTACTTC. The rearrangement links TRBV10-2 to TRBJ2-7, with D possibly called TRBD1 or TRBD2 (5 bases each). V lost 6 bases and J 5 bases, leaving 23 bases between the germline ends. Germline V gene lookup returns CDR1 WSHSY and CDR2 SAAADI. CDR3 length: 16 amino acids.

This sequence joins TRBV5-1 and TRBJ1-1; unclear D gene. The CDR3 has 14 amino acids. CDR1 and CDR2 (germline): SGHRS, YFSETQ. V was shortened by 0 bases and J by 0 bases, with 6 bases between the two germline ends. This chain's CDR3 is CASSLGQMNTEAFF. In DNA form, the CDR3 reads TGCGCCAGCAGCTTGGGGCAGATGAACACTGAAGCTTTCTTT.

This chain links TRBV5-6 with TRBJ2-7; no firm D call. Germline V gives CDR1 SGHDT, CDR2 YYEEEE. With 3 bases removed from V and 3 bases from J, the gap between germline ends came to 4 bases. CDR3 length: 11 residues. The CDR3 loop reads CASSSNYEQYF. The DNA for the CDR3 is TGTGCCAGCAGCTCCAACTACGAGCAGTACTTC.

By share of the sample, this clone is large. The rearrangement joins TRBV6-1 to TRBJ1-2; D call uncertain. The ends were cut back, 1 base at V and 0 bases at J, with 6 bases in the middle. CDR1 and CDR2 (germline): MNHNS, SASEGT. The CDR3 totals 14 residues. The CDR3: CASSEDRANYGYTF. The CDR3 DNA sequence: TGTGCCAGCAGTGAAGACAGAGCTAACTATGGCTACACCTTC.

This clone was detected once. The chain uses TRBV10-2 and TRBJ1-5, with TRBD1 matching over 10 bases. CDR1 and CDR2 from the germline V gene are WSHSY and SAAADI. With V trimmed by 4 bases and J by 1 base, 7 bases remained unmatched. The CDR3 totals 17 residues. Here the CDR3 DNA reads TGCGCCAGCAGTGCCGGACAGGGGGGAAACAGCAATCAGCCCCAGCATTTT. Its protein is CASSAGQGGNSNQPQHF.

The CDR3 here is CASSAGLAGVYEQYF. DNA of the CDR3: TGTGCCAGCAGCGCGGGACTAGCGGGAGTCTACGAGCAGTACTTC. The chain joins TRBV11-2 to TRBJ2-7; 14 bases fit TRBD2. Germline V lookup: CDR1 SGHAT, CDR2 FQNNGV. CDR3 size: 15 residues. V shed 5 bases, J shed 3 bases, and the junction held 3 bases outside the gene matches.